This record concerns one T cell receptor (beta chain) sequence. What this receptor recognizes is not known. Base-call qualities are not available, and no considerably larger clone is one nucleotide away. Trimming removed 3 bases from V and 3 bases from J, leaving 9 bases between the germline ends. CDR1 LNHDA and CDR2 SQIVND were looked up in the germline V gene (reference sequence). Including the terminal cysteine and phenylalanine, the CDR3 comprises 13 residues. The retained sequence is limited to the CDR3, 39 bases, with the frame set at the first base. This specimen comes from a study of blood T cell repertoires in COVID-19 (TCRdb year 2020). Turning to the overall study: Samples from collaborators originated in the United States, Italy and Spain and spanned both the acute and convalescent phases of COVID-19. The prospective study material was composed of cDNA or gDNA derived from T cells, B-cell-depleted T cells, or PBMCs. Subjects who had been exposed to COVID-19, were actively infected with it, or had recovered from it provided the deeply sampled blood TCRbeta repertoires that made up the dataset. The repertoires were released in a freely available public database intended as a resource for research on the immune response to SARS-CoV-2. The samples were drawn from the first 160 participants of the ongoing ImmuneRACE study and from 1,254 subjects provided by 6 global collaborators. Sample metadata almost always included a de-identified subject ID, COVID-19 status, age in years and sex. Where available, HLA class I and class II types were taken from metadata supplied by the sample provider and were not determined by assay-based typing. Findings and caveats that apply to the study as a whole: Clinical and demographic metadata were provided uncurated, with the amount varying by source and participant.

The immunoSEQ Assay, a bias-controlled multiplex PCR, was used to amplify TCRbeta CDR3 regions from genomic DNA. For the original study's pipeline: Nucleated cell counts per sample were estimated from amplification of reference gene primers within the assay. To quantify the absolute abundance of each unique TCRbeta CDR3 rearrangement, sequence reads were collapsed and filtered. For each sample, productive Simpson clonality was calculated by taking the square root of Simpson's diversity index across productive rearrangements. Not all clones reach the TCRdb copy of this immuneACCESS table, which keeps in-frame sequences only. Checked studies attribute under half of the gap to unresolved V genes and leave the rest unexplained. V and J calls and clone size are given by that table; D and trimming were obtained from the DNA. The table for this sample lists some 290,000 clones; roughly nine tenths of them were counted only once. The top ten hold roughly 12% of the sample.

One collaborating source in Seattle enrolled patients while the patients were actively infected and followed the patients over time throughout the course of disease. Collaborating institutions collected whole blood in K2EDTA tubes following their own protocols. For TCRbeta analysis, collaborators shipped samples in one of three forms: frozen whole blood, isolated PBMCs, or DNA extracted from either of those sample types. This clonotype originated in a woman in her thirties with COVID-19, enrolled during active disease. This chain is built from TRBV19 and TRBJ2-7; the D gene is possibly TRBD1, with 6 bases matching. Sequenced sample: peripheral blood. CDR3 protein: CASSMGHHYEQYF. The DNA reads TGTGCCAGTAGTATGGGACACCACTACGAGCAGTACTTC.